This passage covers 20 T cell receptor beta chains from one sample sequenced in a study of blood T cell repertoires in COVID-19. The table came from immunoSEQ multiplex PCR; TCRdb's copy has only in-frame clones and leaves some out. The sample carries around 310,000 clones, roughly 90% recorded once. Sequencing was performed on PBMCs or T cells enriched from blood (not recorded which). These receptors came from a woman in her 30s who had recovered from COVID-19.

The rearrangement links TRBV6-2 or TRBV6-3 to TRBJ2-3; 7 bases align to TRBD2. V trimming: 6 bases; J trimming: 2 bases; junction bases outside the gene matches: 8. The CDR3 sequence is 15 residues long. Germline loops: CDR1 MNHEY, CDR2 SVGEGT. CDR3 sequence: CASSRLAPLTDTQYF. CDR3 nucleotides: TGTGCCAGCAGCCGACTAGCTCCACTCACAGATACGCAGTATTTT.

The chain combines TRBV27 with TRBJ2-7; TRBD2 is a possible D gene (5 bases). The CDR3 length is 14 residues. CDR1 and CDR2 from the germline V gene are MNHEY and SMNVEV (reference sequence). V lost 7 bases, J lost 6 bases, and 19 bases lay in between. In DNA form, the CDR3 reads TGTGCCAGCATTAAGGGTACGCCTGGAGGCGAGCAGTACTTC. Protein product: CASIKGTPGGEQYF.

The rearrangement uses TRBV6-4 and TRBJ2-3, with TRBD2 identical over 7 bases. Germline CDR1 reads MRHNA; CDR2 reads SNTAGT. V shed 4 bases and J 0 bases; nucleotides not matched to a gene: 1. The CDR3 runs to 14 residues. The CDR3 coding sequence is TGTGCCAGCAGTGGGGGACTAAGCACAGATACGCAGTATTTT. Its protein product is CASSGGLSTDTQYF.

The V gene is TRBV11-2, the J gene TRBJ1-1; 8 bases line up with TRBD1. Trimming cost V 0 bases and J 2 bases; bases outside gene matches: 5. The CDR3 is made up of 16 amino acids. In germline, CDR1 is SGHAT, CDR2 FQNNGV. Here the CDR3 reads CASSLDRGPPNTEAFF. The DNA of the CDR3 is TGTGCCAGCAGCTTAGACAGGGGGCCACCTAACACTGAAGCTTTCTTT. Full variable domain (missing parts from reference TRBV11-2 and TRBJ1-1): EAGVAQSPRYKIIEKRQSVAFWCNPISGHATLYWYQQILGQGPKLLIQFQNNGVVDDSQLPKDRFSAERLKGVDSTLKIQPAKLEDSAVYLCASSLDRGPPNTEAFFGQGTRLTVV.

Regarding this clone: Other DNA sequences of this sample code for an identical CDR3. The chain uses TRBV12-3 or TRBV12-4 and TRBJ1-2, with TRBD1 matching over 7 bases. The trim removed 2 bases at V and 3 bases at J, leaving 0 bases unmatched. This CDR3 region has 13 residues. The CDR3 here is CASSLQGDYGYTF. CDR3 in DNA: TGTGCCAGCAGTTTACAGGGGGACTATGGCTACACCTTC.

Details on this clone: Germline is not matched at one junction end, which may reflect a read error. The chain is built from TRBV11-2 and TRBJ1-2; D is ambiguous. This CDR3 has 13 residues. CDR1 and CDR2 from the germline V gene are SGHAT and FQNNGV. CDR3 DNA: TGTGCCAGCAGATTAGGCGGAGTGAGGGGCTACACCTTC. Translation gives CASRLGGVRGYTF.

The chain carries TRBV6-5 and TRBJ1-2; 7 bases map to TRBD1. Trimming took 0 bases from V and 8 from J; bases not matched to a gene: 9. Germline V gene sequence: CDR1 MNHEY, CDR2 SVGAGI. The CDR3 totals 15 residues. The CDR3 nucleotides are TGTGCCAGCAGTTACTCGACTGAACAGGGGAGAGGCTACACCTTC. This gives the protein CASSYSTEQGRGYTF.

This rearrangement joins TRBV29-1 to TRBJ1-2; 8 nucleotides line up with TRBD1. V lost 4 bases, J lost 4 bases, and 2 bases stayed unmatched. The CDR3 extends over 12 amino acids. Germline V gene lookup returns CDR1 SQVTM and CDR2 ANQGSEA. The CDR3: CSVGQGSYGYTF. The CDR3 nucleotides read TGCAGCGTTGGACAGGGGAGCTATGGCTACACCTTC. Based on the CDR3 plus reference TRBV29-1 and TRBJ1-2, the full variable domain is SAVISQKPSRDICQRGTSLTIQCQVDSQVTMMFWYRQQPGQSLTLIATANQGSEATYESGFVIDKFPISRPNLTFSTLTVSNMSPEDSSIYLCSVGQGSYGYTFGSGTRLTVV.

The chain employs TRBV7-2 and TRBJ1-2; D not certain. The germline CDR1 and CDR2 sequences are SGHTA and FQGNSA. The CDR3 consists of 13 residues. V lost 5 bases to trimming and J lost 3 bases, with 10 bases between them. The CDR3 is CASSLQRDYGYTF. In nucleotides, the CDR3 is TGTGCCAGCAGCCTACAGAGGGACTATGGCTACACCTTC.

In its sample, this clone was seen once. The rearrangement uses TRBV3-1 (or the pseudogene TRBV3-2) and TRBJ1-1; a weak D match, TRBD1 (5 bases). CDR3 length equals 14 residues. V lost 4 bases and J lost 6, with 15 bases in between. CDR1 is LGHDT and CDR2 is YNNKEL in the germline V gene (reference sequence). CDR3 coding DNA: TGTGCCAGCAGCCCCGGGAGCGGGGGGTCTGAAGCTTTCTTT. Amino acids: CASSPGSGGSEAFF.

The CDR3 DNA reads TGTGCCATCAGTGAGTCGGTAGGAGGTTGGGGCTACACCTTC. Its protein is CAISESVGGWGYTF. The V gene is TRBV10-3, the J gene TRBJ1-2, with D hard to call. The V gene's germline CDR1 is ENHRY and CDR2 SYGVKD. Trimming removed 0 bases from V and 8 bases from J, with 13 bases in between. The CDR3 loop spans 14 amino acids.

This sequence joins TRBV24-1 and TRBJ2-1, with D possibly matching TRBD2 (6 bases). From germline, CDR1 is KGHDR and CDR2 SFDVKD. This CDR3 has 12 amino acids. Trimming removed 2 bases from V and 11 bases from J, with 9 bases in between. Here the CDR3 reads CATSDSGEQQFF. The CDR3 coding sequence is TGTGCCACCAGTGATTCGGGGGAGCAGCAGTTCTTC.

This chain links TRBV4-3 with TRBJ2-2; 9 nucleotides agree with TRBD1. V shed 3 bases, J shed 5 bases, and the junction held 16 bases outside the gene matches. Per the germline V gene, CDR1 is LGHNA and CDR2 is YSLEER. This CDR3 has 19 amino acids. CDR3 coding DNA: TGCGCCAGCAGCCAGAACACCCTAACCGGGACAGGGAGGACCGGGGAGCTGTTTTTT. Its translation is CASSQNTLTGTGRTGELFF.

This clone is a singleton in its sample. V is TRBV5-5 and J is TRBJ2-7; perhaps TRBD2 as D (6 bases). Trimming left V 3 bases short and J 0 bases short, with 16 bases between. The length of the CDR3 is 16 residues. CDR1 and CDR2 (germline): SGHKS, YYEKEE (reference sequence). This CDR3 is CASSSARGRNSYEQYF. The CDR3 DNA reads TGTGCCAGCAGCTCAGCACGGGGGAGAAACTCCTACGAGCAGTACTTC.

The CDR3 coding sequence is TGTGCCAGCAGCTTAACCCCACAGGGCGATGGCTACACCTTC. Amino acid sequence: CASSLTPQGDGYTF. This rearrangement joins TRBV7-3 to TRBJ1-2; a possible D gene is TRBD1 (6 bases). Trimming took off 0 bases at V and 6 bases at J, with 11 bases between the two ends. The CDR3 extends over 14 amino acids. Germline lookup yields CDR1 SGHTA and CDR2 FQGTGA. The whole variable domain, remainder taken from reference TRBV7-3 and TRBJ1-2, is GAGVSQTPSNKVTEKGKYVELRCDPISGHTALYWYRQSLGQGPEFLIYFQGTGAADDSGLPNDRFFAVRPEGSVSTLKIQRTERGDSAVYLCASSLTPQGDGYTFGSGTRLTVV.

The chain recombines TRBV27 with TRBJ1-2; the match to TRBD1 covers 7 bases. V lost 4 bases and J lost 4; bases outside the gene matches: 3. In germline, CDR1 is MNHEY, CDR2 SMNVEV (reference sequence). The CDR3 totals 13 residues. For the CDR3, the DNA is TGTGCCAGCAGTTACCAGGGGGGCTATGGCTACACCTTC. Amino acid sequence: CASSYQGGYGYTF.

The table lists this clone with a count of one. The chain carries TRBV15 and TRBJ2-3; TRBD2 agrees at 15 bases. This CDR3 is 18 amino acids long. V was clipped by 0 bases and J by 5 bases; unmatched bases: 6. Germline V gives CDR1 LNHNV, CDR2 YYDKDF (reference sequence). CDR3: CATSREKGLAGGGDTQYF. Here the CDR3 DNA reads TGTGCCACCAGCAGAGAAAAGGGACTAGCGGGAGGCGGAGATACGCAGTATTTT.

V and J are TRBV15 and TRBJ1-1; a weak D match, TRBD1 (5 bases). Trimming stripped 0 bases from V and 4 bases from J, with 9 bases between. The CDR3 spans 14 residues. The germline V gene encodes CDR1 LNHNV and CDR2 YYDKDF (reference sequence). DNA of the CDR3: TGTGCCACCAGCAGAGACTACAGGCCCACTGAAGCTTTCTTT. This codes for CATSRDYRPTEAFF.

This clone occurred once. The gene calls are TRBV10-3 and TRBJ1-1; weak D call: TRBD1 (5 bases). The germline gives CDR1 ENHRY, CDR2 SYGVKD. The CDR3 runs 16 residues. With 0 bases removed from V and 1 base from J, the gap between germline ends came to 12 bases. DNA for the CDR3: TGTGCCATCAGTGAGTCGTTGGGGGGACCGAACACTGAAGCTTTCTTT. It codes for CAISESLGGPNTEAFF.

The CDR3 sequence: CASSESGHLILTF. CDR3 in DNA: TGTGCCAGCAGCGAGTCGGGACACCTCATCCTGACTTTC. J is TRBJ2-6 and V is TRBV6-5, with D tentatively TRBD1 (6 bases). This CDR3 comprises 13 residues. Trimming pared 6 bases from V and 14 bases from J, leaving 17 bases between. Germline CDR1 and CDR2: MNHEY and SVGAGI.